This T cell receptor beta chain was retrieved from a study of CD8 T cells in ankylosing spondylitis. Findings of the study overall: Seemingly characteristic of ankylosing spondylitis blood was a TCR beta motif consisting of several highly homologous variants. Reports of some motif variants in reactive arthritis synovial fluid and blood predate this one. The study looked at matched synovial fluid samples from ankylosing spondylitis patients. Disease-linked clones were reported to be significantly enriched there.

By proportion, this clonotype is medium-sized. Its antigen is unknown. As the method for making TCR beta libraries, quantitative 5'-RACE with molecular barcodes was used. MiXCR, applied by TCRdb to the 5' RACE reads, yields one record per CDR3 protein. The sample yields 40,000 or so distinct CDR3 sequences, less than 4% seen once. This TCR derives from a male donor with ankylosing spondylitis or in good health (not recorded which). Sample: blood, either unsorted or a sorted T cell fraction (not recorded which).

The CDR3, as DNA: TGCGCCAGCAGCCTGGACCGGGACAGGGGGATAGGGGGGAGCAATCAGCCCCAGCATTTT. Translation: CASSLDRDRGIGGSNQPQHF. The genes are TRBV5-1 and TRBJ1-5; 11 positions match TRBD1. The CDR3 is made up of 20 amino acids. V lost 4 bases, J lost 1 base, and 16 bases stayed unmatched. Germline CDR1 SGHRS, CDR2 YFSETQ.